This T cell receptor beta chain stems from a study of cytomegalovirus exposure and HLA in healthy donors. Using immunoSEQ multiplex PCR, the repertoire was profiled, and TCRdb retains in-frame clones only, with some absent. Of 300,000 to 350,000 clones detected, around 90% appear once; the ten largest clones hold over 0.9%. CDR1 and CDR2 (germline): SGHAT, FQNNGV. The CDR3 sequence is 15 residues long. V was trimmed by 5 bases and J by 3 bases, leaving 16 bases between them. This TCR was sampled from a man aged 25 to 45 in good health and CMV-seronegative. This chain joins TRBV11-2 and TRBJ1-1; the D is unclear. Sequencing input: PBMCs. The CDR3 nucleotides read TGTGCCAGCAGCCCCCTTCCCCCCCGGGACACTGAAGCTTTCTTT. Translating gives CASSPLPPRDTEAFF.